This T cell receptor (beta chain) was captured in a study of blood T cell repertoires in COVID-19. Turning to the study itself: T cells, B-cell-depleted T cells, or PBMCs provided the cDNA or gDNA that served as material.

TCRdb keeps only in-frame clones here, not all; method: immunoSEQ multiplex PCR. Here the sample spans over 200,000 clones, approximately 84% being singletons. Germline values: CDR1 SGHTA, CDR2 FQGNSA. The V end was cut by 3 bases, the J end by 7 bases, with 14 bases between. This CDR3 spans 14 amino acids. Sequenced sample: peripheral blood. The chain combines TRBV7-2 with TRBJ2-3, with D tentatively TRBD2 (5 bases). This clonotype was obtained from a woman older than 75 with COVID-19, enrolled during active disease. CDR3 bases: TGTGCCAGCAGCTTGGGAGACGGGCTCCATACGCAGTATTTT. It specifies CASSLGDGLHTQYF.